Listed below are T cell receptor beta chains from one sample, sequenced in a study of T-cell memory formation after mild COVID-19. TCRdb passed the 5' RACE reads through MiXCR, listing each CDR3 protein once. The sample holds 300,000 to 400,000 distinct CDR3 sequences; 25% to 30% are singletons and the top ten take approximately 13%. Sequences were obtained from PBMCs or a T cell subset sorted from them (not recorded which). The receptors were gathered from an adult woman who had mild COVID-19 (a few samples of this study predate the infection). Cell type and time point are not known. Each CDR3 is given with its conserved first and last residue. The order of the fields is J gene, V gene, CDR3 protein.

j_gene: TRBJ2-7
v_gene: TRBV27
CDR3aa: CASPGGYYRVYEQYF

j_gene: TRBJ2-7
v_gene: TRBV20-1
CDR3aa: CSARGYEQYF

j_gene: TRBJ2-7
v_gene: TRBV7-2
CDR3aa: CASSPMGGRGYEQYF

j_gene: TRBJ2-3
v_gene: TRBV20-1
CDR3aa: CSARDPRGDTQYF

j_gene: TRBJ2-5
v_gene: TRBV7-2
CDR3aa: CASSLDGNQETQYF

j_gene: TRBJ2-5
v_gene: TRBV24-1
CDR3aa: CATSDPQKTQYF

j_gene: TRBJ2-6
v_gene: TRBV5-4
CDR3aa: CASSLDLPSSGANVLTF

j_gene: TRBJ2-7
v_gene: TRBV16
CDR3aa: CASSLAGENYEQYF

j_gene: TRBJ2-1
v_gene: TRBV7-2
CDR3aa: CASSLERGRRGPNEQFF

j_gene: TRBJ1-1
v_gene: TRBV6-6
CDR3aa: CASSYSVDIRTEAFF

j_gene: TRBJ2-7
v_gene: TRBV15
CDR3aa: CATSRDPGAAGYEQYF

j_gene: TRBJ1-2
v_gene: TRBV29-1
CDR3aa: CSVRTGADYGYTF

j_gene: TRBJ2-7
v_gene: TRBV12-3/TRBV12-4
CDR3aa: CASSSPLAEQYF

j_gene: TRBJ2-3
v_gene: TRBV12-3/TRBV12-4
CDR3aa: CASSTKQGRGGDTQYF

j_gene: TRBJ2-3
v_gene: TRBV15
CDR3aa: CATSRPIAGEADTQYF

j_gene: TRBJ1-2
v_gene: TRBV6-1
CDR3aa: CASSEQIQVYGYTF

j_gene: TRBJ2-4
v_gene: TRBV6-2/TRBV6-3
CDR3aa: CASSPSAKNIQYF

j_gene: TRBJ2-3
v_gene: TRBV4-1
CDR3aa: CASSPLHGRTDTQYF

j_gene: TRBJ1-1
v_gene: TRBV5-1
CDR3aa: CASSLWDRTEAFF

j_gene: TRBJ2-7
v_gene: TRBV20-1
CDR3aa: CSATTTGMTYEQYF

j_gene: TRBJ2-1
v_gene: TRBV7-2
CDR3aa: CASIIDRGSYNEQFF

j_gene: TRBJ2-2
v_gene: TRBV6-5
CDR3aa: CASKHTGELFF

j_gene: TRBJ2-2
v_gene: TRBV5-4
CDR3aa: CASSLDSFSNTGELFF

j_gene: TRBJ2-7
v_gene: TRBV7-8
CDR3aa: CASSPTSGGAGSYEQYF

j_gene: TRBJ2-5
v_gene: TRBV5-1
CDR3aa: CASSLAGLAGVGAQETQYF

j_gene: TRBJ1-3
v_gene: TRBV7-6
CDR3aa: CASSGRSISGNTIYF

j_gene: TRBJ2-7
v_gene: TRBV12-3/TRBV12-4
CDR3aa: CASSDGTLLKGQYF

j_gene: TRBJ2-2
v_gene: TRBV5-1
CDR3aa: CASSSLPGGPPTGELFF

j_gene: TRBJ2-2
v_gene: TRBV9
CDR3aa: CASSAGTVNTGELFF

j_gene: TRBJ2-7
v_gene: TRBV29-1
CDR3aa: CSVEEGSYEQYF